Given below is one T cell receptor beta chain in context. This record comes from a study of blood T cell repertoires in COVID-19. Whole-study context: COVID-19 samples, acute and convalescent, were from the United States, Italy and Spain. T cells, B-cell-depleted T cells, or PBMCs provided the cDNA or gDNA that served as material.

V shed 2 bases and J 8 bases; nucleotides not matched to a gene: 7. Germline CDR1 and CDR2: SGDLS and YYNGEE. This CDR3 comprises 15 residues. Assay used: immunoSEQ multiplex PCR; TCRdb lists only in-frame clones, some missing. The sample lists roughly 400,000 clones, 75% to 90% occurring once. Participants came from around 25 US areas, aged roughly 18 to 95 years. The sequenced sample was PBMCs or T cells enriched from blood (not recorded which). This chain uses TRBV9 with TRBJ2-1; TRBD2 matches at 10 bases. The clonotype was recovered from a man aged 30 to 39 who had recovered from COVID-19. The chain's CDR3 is CASSVLAGVTDEQFF. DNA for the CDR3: TGTGCCAGCAGCGTTCTAGCGGGAGTAACCGATGAGCAGTTCTTC.